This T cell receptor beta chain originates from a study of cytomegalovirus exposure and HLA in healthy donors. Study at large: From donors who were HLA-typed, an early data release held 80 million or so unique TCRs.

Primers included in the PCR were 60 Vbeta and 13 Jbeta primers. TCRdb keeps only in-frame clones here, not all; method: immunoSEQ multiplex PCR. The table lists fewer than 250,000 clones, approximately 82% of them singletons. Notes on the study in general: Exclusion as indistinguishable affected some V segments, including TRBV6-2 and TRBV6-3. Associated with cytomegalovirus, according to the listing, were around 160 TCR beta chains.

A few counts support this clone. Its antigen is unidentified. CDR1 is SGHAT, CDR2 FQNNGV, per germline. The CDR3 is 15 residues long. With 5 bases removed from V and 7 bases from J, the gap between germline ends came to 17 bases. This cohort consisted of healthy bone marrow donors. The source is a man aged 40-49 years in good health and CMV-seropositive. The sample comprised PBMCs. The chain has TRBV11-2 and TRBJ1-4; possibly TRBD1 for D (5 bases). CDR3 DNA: TGTGCCAGCAGCCCTCTCGGGGGTCACGGTGAAAAACTGTTTTTT. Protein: CASSPLGGHGEKLFF.